This TCR beta chain was profiled in a study of T cells in Graves' hyperthyroidism and ophthalmopathy (dated by TCRdb to the late 2010s). Study-level background: Peripheral blood samples were taken at the time of initial diagnosis, prior to any treatment. The paper reports TCR Vbeta CDR3 sequencing of approximately 130 peripheral blood samples: over 40 ophthalmopathy, fewer than 80 hyperthyroidism and roughly 17 progressor patients. The roughly 94 discovery patients were randomly split 7:3 into training and test sets. A discovery cohort of 95 to 100 patients, 43 with Graves' ophthalmopathy and fewer than 65 with stable Graves' hyperthyroidism, was used to find distinguishing TCR V-J signatures. An independent validation cohort of under 20 hyperthyroidism patients and approximately 15 patients who later progressed to ophthalmopathy tested prospective prediction of ophthalmopathy. Once sampling was done, hyperthyroidism patients were given methimazole at a starting dose of 30 mg daily, whereas ophthalmopathy patients were given high-dose intravenous methylprednisolone. In several Graves' hyperthyroidism patients, the study also compared T-cell repertoires from thyroid tissue with T-cell repertoires from blood.

What the research found in general, with its limitations: In validation, the model predicted progression to ophthalmopathy with over 65% sensitivity and over 72% specificity, a median of around six months before onset. A 13 V-J signature model separated ophthalmopathy from stable hyperthyroidism, with approximately 87% sensitivity and about 81% specificity in cross-validation and 80%/75% in testing. Most expanded thyroid clonotypes (frequency above 0.001) were also found in blood, which suggests that blood repertoires may mirror thyroid immune responses. No statistical method was used to fix the sample size in advance, and group allocation was not hidden from the investigators.

The germline V gene provides CDR1 MNHEY and CDR2 SVGAGI. The CDR3 runs 19 amino acids, cysteine and phenylalanine included. Solely the CDR3 DNA is kept, with 57 bases framed from the first base. After removal of 1 base from V and 0 bases from J, the junction retains 10 bases not matched to a gene. With regard to this clonotype: The specificity of this receptor is unknown. Base qualities are not provided; no much larger clone lies one nucleotide away.

Graves' hyperthyroidism was defined as stable when no progression to ophthalmopathy occurred over 18 months of follow-up. Hyperthyroidism patients were newly diagnosed, had a disease duration of under 2 months, and were aged 18 to 65 years. Exclusion was applied to patients with uncontrolled infections, other autoimmune diseases, pregnancy or lactation. Diagnoses were based on clinical symptoms, serum thyroxine and TRAb, thyroid ultrasound and orbital computed tomography. PBMCs were isolated from 8 to 10 ml of fresh peripheral blood by Ficoll-Paque density gradient centrifugation. Total RNA was extracted using Trizol reagent, and RNA quality was assessed on an Agilent 2100 Bioanalyzer. The TCR beta CDR3 regions were amplified from RNA transcripts. For the first round of RT-PCR on the TCR CDR3, the HTBI primer set was used together with the Qiagen OneStep RT-PCR kit. Libraries were constructed in a second round of multiplex PCR, after which size selection and purification were performed. Paired-end sequencing of the libraries was performed with 100 bp reads on an Illumina HiSeq2000. In the original analysis: SOAPnuke was used to process the raw data, removing reads that contained adapters or uncalled bases, had a mean Phred below 15, or lacked an exact match to the constant primer or identifier. High-quality paired reads were merged with COPE v1.2.5, and unique nucleotide sequences were defined as clonotypes. MiTCR v1.1 was used to align the clonotypes against IMGT TRBV, TRBD and TRBJ reference segments. The analysis was restricted to V-J combinations with a frequency above 0.0001, which together covered approximately 99% of the repertoires. The TCS score was defined as the ratio of F50 (clonal expansion) to E x V (chaos), calculated using BLOSUM62-based TCRdist between CDR3 peptides within each V-J. Welch's t-statistics and random forest reduced 514 V-J features to around 14, which were used in a naive Bayes classifier (R e1071). TCRdb trimmed public reads at Q25 via fastp, called clones via MiXCR and kept in-frame beta chains. Rows with a matching CDR3 protein are joined into one entry that keeps the most common DNA and genes. TCRdb's processing, not the authors', yielded these V and J calls. The sample records 370,000 or so distinct CDR3 sequences, just under 25% of which are singletons. The ten largest clones capture about 73% of the sample.

The sequencing input was blood. The TCR comes from a man aged 45 to 65 with Graves' hyperthyroidism. The rearrangement joined TRBV6-5 to TRBJ2-3, and TRBD2 aligns with 10 junction nucleotides. In nucleotides, the sequence is TGTGCCAGCAGTTACTTGACTGTAGCGGGAGGAGCTAGCACAGATACGCAGTATTTT. Translated, this is CASSYLTVAGGASTDTQYF.